This T cell receptor beta chain is from a study of cytomegalovirus exposure and HLA in healthy donors. Study-wide results and caveats: The listing of 150 to 200 TCR beta chains classed them as cytomegalovirus-associated. One later analysis, an examination of the 100 to 150 validation repertoires, found that first-cohort TCR clusters tended to co-occur in them.

Some clones are missing from TCRdb's copy, which holds only in-frame ones; the method was immunoSEQ multiplex PCR. The sample consists of tens of thousands of clones, 92% of them appearing once. With regard to this clone: The antigen is not known.

CDR1 SGHDN and CDR2 FVKESK come from the germline V gene. V lost 2 bases and J 3 bases, leaving 14 bases between the germline ends. The length of the CDR3 is 15 residues. This clonotype was sampled from a man younger than 35 in good health and CMV-seronegative. The V call is TRBV14, the J call TRBJ2-7; D is unresolved. The sample taken for sequencing was PBMCs. The CDR3 coding sequence is TGTGCCAGCAGCCAATCTAGAGTAGTGATCTACGAGCAGTACTTC. This gives the protein CASSQSRVVIYEQYF.